A single sample gave rise to the 29 T cell receptor beta chains below, sequenced in a study of cytomegalovirus exposure and HLA in healthy donors. It was with 60 Vbeta and 13 Jbeta primers that the PCR ran. Data came from immunoSEQ multiplex PCR; TCRdb stores just in-frame clones and leaves some out. The sample has more than 150,000 clones, roughly 85% seen once. The material sequenced was PBMCs. The receptors derive from a man in his fifties in good health and CMV-seropositive.

Only a few counts were recorded for this clone. The V and J genes are TRBV28 and TRBJ1-3, with D unresolved. The V gene's germline CDR1 is MDHEN and CDR2 SYDVKM. V lost 7 bases to trimming and J lost 0 bases, with 4 bases between them. The length of the CDR3 is 12 residues. DNA of the CDR3: TGTGCCAGCATATCCTCTGGAAACACCATATATTTT. Amino acid sequence: CASISSGNTIYF.

The table lists this clone with a count of one. The junction departs from germline at one end; a sequencing error may be responsible. The chain employs TRBV5-4 and TRBJ2-5; 7 bases are shared with TRBD1. CDR3 size: 15 residues. Germline V gene data show CDR1 as SGHNT and CDR2 as YYREEE (reference sequence). CDR3 residues: CASSLVGTDQGTQYF. The CDR3, as DNA: TGTGCCAGCAGCTTGGTAGGGACAGACCAAGGGACCCAGTACTTC.

This chain connects TRBV6-5 to TRBJ1-1; 8 bases are shared with TRBD1. V shed 4 bases and J 8 bases; nucleotides not matched to a gene: 12. There are 15 residues in the CDR3. Per the germline V gene, CDR1 is MNHEY and CDR2 is SVGAGI. The CDR3 DNA follows: TGTGCCAGCAGTTCCGGGACAGGCCGGGACCTCGAAGCTTTCTTT. Translating gives CASSSGTGRDLEAFF.

J is TRBJ1-1 and V is TRBV29-1; D may be TRBD1 (6 bases). CDR3 length: 13 residues. The germline gives CDR1 SQVTM, CDR2 ANQGSEA. V lost 2 bases to trimming and J lost 3 bases, with 10 bases between them. The CDR3: CSVERNRDTEAFF. Here the CDR3 DNA reads TGCAGCGTTGAACGGAACAGGGACACTGAAGCTTTCTTT. The complete variable domain, with remaining parts taken from reference TRBV29-1 and TRBJ1-1, reads SAVISQKPSRDICQRGTSLTIQCQVDSQVTMMFWYRQQPGQSLTLIATANQGSEATYESGFVIDKFPISRPNLTFSTLTVSNMSPEDSSIYLCSVERNRDTEAFFGQGTRLTVV.

The chain links TRBV7-8 to TRBJ2-1; TRBD1 matches at 8 bases. Germline V gives CDR1 SGHVS, CDR2 FQNEAQ. CDR3 length equals 15 residues. V trimming: 5 bases; J trimming: 3 bases; junction bases outside the gene matches: 6. In DNA, the CDR3 is TGTGCCAGCAGCCTGCCGACAGGGGTCTACAATGAGCAGTTCTTC. Amino acid sequence: CASSLPTGVYNEQFF. Drawing the rest from reference TRBV7-8 and TRBJ2-1, the complete variable domain is GAGVSQSPRYKVAKRGQDVALRCDPISGHVSLFWYQQALGQGPEFLTYFQNEAQLDKSGLPSDRFFAERPEGSVSTLKIQRTQQEDSAVYLCASSLPTGVYNEQFFGPGTRLTVL.

The J gene is TRBJ1-2, the V gene TRBV5-1, with 8 bases identical to TRBD1. Germline V gene lookup returns CDR1 SGHRS and CDR2 YFSETQ. The V gene end was trimmed by 2 bases and the J gene end by 4 bases; junction bases not matched to a gene: 7. This CDR3 region has 15 residues. In DNA, the CDR3 is TGCGCCAGCAGCTTAGGGACAGGAGGGTCCTATGGCTACACCTTC. This sequence encodes CASSLGTGGSYGYTF.

The V call is TRBV7-8, the J call TRBJ2-6; D is possibly TRBD1 (6 bases). Germline V gene data show CDR1 as SGHVS and CDR2 as FQNEAQ. Trimming removed 0 bases at V and 1 base at J, with 7 bases between. The CDR3 length is 16 residues. CDR3 region: CASSLATGSGANVLTF. For the CDR3, the DNA is TGTGCCAGCAGCTTAGCTACAGGGTCTGGGGCCAACGTCCTGACTTTC.

The chain couples TRBV7-9 to TRBJ1-1, with 8 bases fitting TRBD1. The V gene end was trimmed by 3 bases and the J gene end by 1 base; junction bases not matched to a gene: 13. Per the germline V gene, CDR1 is SEHNR and CDR2 is FQNEAQ (reference sequence). The CDR3 totals 18 residues. CDR3 region: CASSFPSDRAWRNTEAFF. CDR3 nucleotide sequence: TGTGCCAGCAGCTTTCCCTCGGACAGGGCATGGAGGAACACTGAAGCTTTCTTT. Drawing the rest from reference TRBV7-9 and TRBJ1-1, the complete variable domain is DTGVSQNPRHKITKRGQNVTFRCDPISEHNRLYWYRQTLGQGPEFLTYFQNEAQLEKSRLLSDRFSAERPKGSFSTLEIQRTEQGDSAMYLCASSFPSDRAWRNTEAFFGQGTRLTVV.

The rearrangement uses TRBV6-5 and TRBJ1-5, with a tentative D call TRBD1 (5 bases). The V gene lost 0 bases and the J gene lost 7 bases, with 13 bases spanning the gap. This CDR3 is built from 15 residues. Germline V lookup: CDR1 MNHEY, CDR2 SVGAGI. CDR3 residues: CASSYSRGREQPQHF. The CDR3, as DNA: TGTGCCAGCAGTTACTCGAGAGGCAGGGAACAGCCCCAGCATTTT.

As DNA, the CDR3 is TGTGCCGCTTCTTCCCACCGGGAGGAGAACACTGAAGCTTTCTTT. Translating it yields CAASSHREENTEAFF. The rearrangement uses TRBV6-5 and TRBJ1-1, with D hard to call. V lost 11 bases, J lost 1 base, and 20 bases lay in between. CDR1 MNHEY and CDR2 SVGAGI come from the germline V gene. CDR3 length: 15 amino acids.

This chain joins TRBV9 and TRBJ2-5; 10 nucleotides agree with TRBD2. J lost 0 bases, V lost 2 bases, and 10 bases had no gene match. CDR1 and CDR2 (germline): SGDLS, YYNGEE. The CDR3 is made up of 18 amino acids. The CDR3 reads CASSVPRGSGGYQETQYF. The CDR3 DNA follows: TGTGCCAGCAGCGTCCCCCGGGGTAGCGGGGGGTACCAAGAGACCCAGTACTTC.

V and J are TRBV28 and TRBJ1-2, with 7 positions matching TRBD1. This CDR3 region has 12 residues. In germline, CDR1 is MDHEN, CDR2 SYDVKM. Trimming at V came to 6 bases and at J to 5 bases, leaving 3 bases not matched to a gene. The CDR3 nucleotides are TGTGCCAGCAGCCCGGACAGGTATGGCTACACCTTC. This sequence encodes CASSPDRYGYTF.

The CDR3 loop reads CASSQGQGWSTEAFF. The CDR3 DNA is TGCGCCAGCAGCCAGGGACAGGGATGGTCGACTGAAGCTTTCTTT. The chain links TRBV5-1 to TRBJ1-1, with 9 bases lining up with TRBD1. The CDR3 extends over 15 amino acids. The germline V gene has CDR1 SGHRS and CDR2 YFSETQ. The ends lost 4 bases at V and 5 bases at J; junction bases unmatched: 9.

The rearrangement joins TRBV18 to TRBJ1-1, with D tentatively TRBD1 (5 bases). Trimming left V 3 bases short and J 4 bases short, with 12 bases between. Germline V gene data show CDR1 as KGHSH and CDR2 as LQKENI. The CDR3 contains 14 residues. CDR3 loop: CASSPVPGGTEAFF. For the CDR3, the DNA is TGTGCCAGCTCACCTGTACCCGGGGGCACTGAAGCTTTCTTT.

This chain uses TRBV18 with TRBJ1-4; 8 bases map to TRBD1. J gave up 1 base and V 2 bases, and 3 bases lay outside the gene matches. CDR1 is KGHSH and CDR2 is LQKENI in the germline V gene. The CDR3 consists of 16 residues. CDR3 sequence reads: CASSPDRGGTNEKLFF. The CDR3 nucleotides are TGTGCCAGCTCACCAGACAGGGGAGGAACTAATGAAAAACTGTTTTTT.

The chain couples TRBV30 to TRBJ1-3; D ambiguous. V was pared by 4 bases and J by 0 bases, with 19 bases between. Germline-derived CDR1 and CDR2 are GTSNPN and SVGIG (reference sequence). CDR3 length equals 17 residues. The CDR3 is CAWTEDPNTFSGNTIYF. The CDR3 DNA reads TGTGCCTGGACGGAGGACCCTAACACCTTCTCTGGAAACACCATATATTTT.

The V call is TRBV11-2, the J call TRBJ1-5; D is unclear. Germline CDR1 and CDR2: SGHAT and FQNNGV. Between the trimmed V and J ends, which lost 1 base and 3 bases, there was a span of 7 bases. This CDR3 is built from 14 residues. This chain's CDR3 is CASSLAGDNQPQHF. CDR3 bases: TGTGCCAGCAGCTTAGCCGGGGACAATCAGCCCCAGCATTTT. Supplemented by reference TRBV11-2 and TRBJ1-5, the full variable domain reads EAGVAQSPRYKIIEKRQSVAFWCNPISGHATLYWYQQILGQGPKLLIQFQNNGVVDDSQLPKDRFSAERLKGVDSTLKIQPAKLEDSAVYLCASSLAGDNQPQHFGDGTRLSIL.

This clone was observed once. The chain joins TRBV5-4 to TRBJ1-2; the D is unclear. CDR1 and CDR2 from the germline V gene are SGHNT and YYREEE (reference sequence). CDR3 length: 14 residues. Trimming took 4 bases from V and 5 from J, leaving 15 bases between them. As DNA, the CDR3 is TGTGCCAGCAGCCACATCGACGGGAAGTATGGCTACACCTTC. It yields the protein CASSHIDGKYGYTF.

The chain combines TRBV2 with TRBJ1-1, with 7 bases matching TRBD1. Germline loops: CDR1 SNHLY, CDR2 FYNNEI. The J segment lost 3 bases and the V segment lost 4 bases, leaving 2 bases of the junction unmatched. CDR3 length equals 13 residues. The chain's CDR3 is CASSGGQHTEAFF. The CDR3 region has the DNA TGTGCCAGCAGTGGGGGACAGCACACTGAAGCTTTCTTT.

This clone was seen a handful of times. The chain couples TRBV6-1 to TRBJ1-2, with 7 bases matching TRBD1. The CDR3 length is 14 residues. Germline lookup yields CDR1 MNHNS and CDR2 SASEGT. The V gene end was trimmed by 4 bases and the J gene end by 8 bases; junction bases not matched to a gene: 10. The CDR3 DNA reads TGTGCCAGCAGTGCGGACAGGCCCCTATCCGGCTACACCTTC. This translates into CASSADRPLSGYTF.

The genes are TRBV7-7 and TRBJ2-1; D might be TRBD2 (5 bases). Looked up from germline, CDR1 is SSHAT and CDR2 is FNYEAQ (reference sequence). Trimming pared 2 bases from V and 8 bases from J, leaving 19 bases between. The length of the CDR3 is 16 residues. This chain's CDR3 is CASSLSGPLSGDEQFF. Written as DNA, the CDR3 is TGTGCCAGCAGCTTATCGGGTCCGCTATCCGGGGATGAGCAGTTCTTC.

The V call is TRBV5-1, the J call TRBJ2-3; TRBD2 aligns across 11 bases. The CDR3 sequence is 16 residues long. V shed 5 bases and J 6 bases; nucleotides not matched to a gene: 11. CDR1 and CDR2 from the germline V gene are SGHRS and YFSETQ. CDR3 protein: CASSRSSGGVGDTQYF. CDR3 DNA sequence: TGCGCCAGCAGTCGAAGTAGCGGGGGGGTAGGGGATACGCAGTATTTT.

The chain uses TRBV4-1 and TRBJ2-7; 8 bases line up with TRBD1. Per germline, CDR1 MGHRA and CDR2 YSYEKL. This CDR3 comprises 15 residues. V gave up 0 bases and J gave up 4 bases; unmatched junction bases: 5. In DNA form, the CDR3 reads TGCGCCAGCAGCCAAGATAAAAGGACAGGGTACGAGCAGTACGTC. Its protein is CASSQDKRTGYEQYV.

This clone was recorded a few times. The V gene is TRBV27, the J gene TRBJ1-4; 10 nucleotides match TRBD1. This CDR3 has 14 residues. Trimming took 6 bases from V and 5 from J; bases not matched to a gene: 3. CDR1 is MNHEY and CDR2 is SMNVEV in the germline V gene (reference sequence). The CDR3, as DNA: TGTGCCAGCAGGCGGGGACAGGGGAATGAAAAACTGTTTTTT. It translates to CASRRGQGNEKLFF.

The chain has TRBV18 and TRBJ2-5, with TRBD1 as a possible D gene (6 bases). The CDR3 loop spans 13 amino acids. V gave up 4 bases and J gave up 5 bases, with 11 bases separating them. From germline, CDR1 is KGHSH and CDR2 LQKENI. The CDR3 here is CASSLTDRETQYF. The CDR3 DNA sequence: TGTGCCAGCTCACTGACAGACAGGGAGACCCAGTACTTC.

J is TRBJ2-3 and V is TRBV6-5; D gene ambiguous. The germline V gene encodes CDR1 MNHEY and CDR2 SVGAGI. CDR3 length: 13 residues. Trimming pared 10 bases from V and 1 base from J, leaving 12 bases between. CDR3 residues: CATSPPGTDTQYF. CDR3 DNA: TGTGCCACCTCCCCCCCTGGCACAGATACGCAGTATTTT.

In its sample, this clone was seen a few times. CDR3 sequence: CASSDPGQGVSPLHF. DNA for the CDR3: TGTGCCAGCTCAGATCCGGGACAGGGTGTTTCACCCCTCCACTTT. The genes are TRBV19 and TRBJ1-6; TRBD1 agrees at 9 bases. The CDR3 is 15 amino acids. V gave up 9 bases and J gave up 9 bases; unmatched junction bases: 12. Germline V CDR1 and CDR2: LNHDA, SQIVND (reference sequence).

The chain's CDR3 is CASSKDGLAGGQSSYEQYF. CDR3 bases: TGTGCCAGTAGTAAGGATGGGCTAGCGGGGGGCCAAAGCTCCTACGAGCAGTACTTC. V and J are TRBV19 and TRBJ2-7; 11 bases match TRBD2. J was trimmed by 0 bases and V by 4 bases; bases with no gene match: 14. Germline CDR1 is LNHDA and CDR2 is SQIVND (reference sequence). This CDR3 is built from 19 residues.

The chain has TRBV18 and TRBJ1-3; maybe TRBD1 (6 bases). Deletions cut 6 bases from V and 0 bases from J, with 15 bases between. Germline CDR1 reads KGHSH; CDR2 reads LQKENI. CDR3 length: 16 residues. CDR3 coding DNA: TGTGCCAGCTCCCCCGGGACACCGAGCTCTGGAAACACCATATATTTT. Amino acids: CASSPGTPSSGNTIYF.